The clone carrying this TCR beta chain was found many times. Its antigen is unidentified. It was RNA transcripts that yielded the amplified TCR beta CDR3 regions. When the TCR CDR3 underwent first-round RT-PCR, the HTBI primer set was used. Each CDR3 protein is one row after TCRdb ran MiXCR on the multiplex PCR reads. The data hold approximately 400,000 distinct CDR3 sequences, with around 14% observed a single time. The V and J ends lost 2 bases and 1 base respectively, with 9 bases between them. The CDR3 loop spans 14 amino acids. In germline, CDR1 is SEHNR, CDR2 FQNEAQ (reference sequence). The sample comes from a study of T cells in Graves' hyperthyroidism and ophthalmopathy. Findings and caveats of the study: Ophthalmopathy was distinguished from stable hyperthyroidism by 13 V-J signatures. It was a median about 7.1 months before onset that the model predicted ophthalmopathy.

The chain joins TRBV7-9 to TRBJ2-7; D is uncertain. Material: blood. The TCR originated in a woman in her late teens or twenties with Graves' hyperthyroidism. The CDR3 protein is CASSLSQFSYEQYF. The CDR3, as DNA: TGTGCCAGCAGCTTAAGCCAGTTTTCCTACGAGCAGTACTTC.